A selection of T cell receptor beta chains follows, all from one sample in a study of shared clonotypes between healthy human individuals. Produced via immunoSEQ multiplex PCR; TCRdb's table is partial and in-frame only. In the table there are 2 million to 2.5 million clones, less than 95% of which are singletons. Input material: naive CD4+ T cells from PBMCs. The receptor set was obtained from a man aged 18 to 29 in good health. Some clones in this sample may be carry-over from other donors' samples. Both conserved end residues are part of each CDR3. The D gene is left open where the match is weak. A row's size may be missing; if present it is once, few, many or a size class.

>TRBD2|-|TRBV25-1|TRBJ2-7|13
TGTGCCAGCGGACTAGCGGGAACCTACGAGCAGTACTTC
CASGLAGTYEQYF
>-|-|TRBV28|TRBJ2-5|16
TGTGCCAGCAGTTCACCAGGGCTAAAAATTCAAGAGACCCAGTACTTC
CASSSPGLKIQETQYF
>TRBD2|-|TRBV11-2|TRBJ2-1|15
TGTGCCAGCAGCTTTAGCGGGGGGTCCTACAATGAGCAGTTCTTC
CASSFSGGSYNEQFF
>TRBD1|few|TRBV7-9|TRBJ1-1|16
TGTGCCAGCAGCTTAGCGGCGGGACAGGGTAACACTGAAGCTTTCTTT
CASSLAAGQGNTEAFF
>-|-|TRBV6-1|TRBJ1-3|13
TGTGCCACCCGACAGGCTGCTGGAAACACCATATATTTT
CATRQAAGNTIYF
>-|once|TRBV4-3|TRBJ1-3|13
TGCGCCAGCAGCCAAGATTGGGGGGGCACCATATATTTT
CASSQDWGGTIYF
>TRBD2|-|TRBV18|TRBJ2-7|13
TGTGCCAGCTCTCCGGAGCTAGCGGACGAGCAGTACTTC
CASSPELADEQYF
>-|-|TRBV6-1|TRBJ1-1|14
TGTGCCAGCAGTGAAGGGGGACCGAACACTGAAGCTTTCTTT
CASSEGGPNTEAFF
>-|-|TRBV28|TRBJ1-2|15
TGTGCCAGCAGACAATTAAGGTCGCAGCCCGGGGGCTACACCTTC
CASRQLRSQPGGYTF
>-|-|TRBV4-2|TRBJ1-2|16
TGTGCCAGCAGCCAAGCTGGGTCCCCGGAGGGATATGGCTACACCTTC
CASSQAGSPEGYGYTF
>-|-|TRBV30|TRBJ2-2|17
TGTGCCTGGAATCCGAAACCCGTGCGTTATGCCCCCGGGGAGCTGTTTTTT
CAWNPKPVRYAPGELFF
>-|-|TRBV7-9|TRBJ2-7|13
TGTGCCAGCAGCTTATCCCTAAGCTACGAGCAGTACTTC
CASSLSLSYEQYF
>-|-|TRBV10-3|TRBJ1-2|14
TGTGCCATCAGTGCGGCAGGGGACGACTATGGCTACACCTTC
CAISAAGDDYGYTF
>-|once|TRBV7-6|TRBJ2-5|15
TGTGCCAGCAGCTTAGGGCGGGCAGGGCGGAAGACCCAGTACTTC
CASSLGRAGRKTQYF
>TRBD2|-|TRBV5-1|TRBJ2-3|16
TGCGCCAGCAGCGGCGGAGGACTAGCGGGGACAGATACGCAGTATTTT
CASSGGGLAGTDTQYF
>-|-|TRBV6-4|TRBJ2-1|10
TGTGCCAGCAGTGTCATAAAGCAGTTCTTC
CASSVIKQFF
>TRBD1|-|TRBV29-1|TRBJ1-4|13
TGCAGCGTTGAAACAGGGGCTAATGAAAAACTGTTTTTT
CSVETGANEKLFF
>-|-|TRBV6-1|TRBJ1-5|14
TGTGCCAGCAGTGACAACACCAAGGGTCAGCCCCAGCATTTT
CASSDNTKGQPQHF
>-|few|TRBV19|TRBJ1-1|15
TGTGCCAGTAGTATGTTTAGCACAACGAACACTGAAGCTTTCTTT
CASSMFSTTNTEAFF
>TRBD1|-|TRBV28|TRBJ2-7|14
TGTGCCAGCAATACCGGGACAGCGCTCTACGAGCAGTACTTC
CASNTGTALYEQYF
>TRBD1|-|TRBV27|TRBJ2-3|15
TGTGCCAGCAGTTTCCGGACAGGGACCACAGATACGCAGTATTTT
CASSFRTGTTDTQYF
>-|-|TRBV10-2|TRBJ2-6|14
TGCGCCAGCAGGAGGGTAGCTGGGGCCAACGTCCTGACTTTC
CASRRVAGANVLTF
>-|-|TRBV5-1|TRBJ2-7|14
TGCGCCAGCAGGAGGGACGGATCAAACTACGAGCAGTACTTC
CASRRDGSNYEQYF
>-|-|TRBV6-6|TRBJ1-1|13
TGTGCCAGCAGTTACATGTGGAGCACTGAAGCTTTCTTT
CASSYMWSTEAFF
>TRBD2|-|TRBV7-7|TRBJ2-3|15
TGTGCCAGCAGCTTTTCCGGCGGGAGTTCAGATACGCAGTATTTT
CASSFSGGSSDTQYF
>TRBD1|-|TRBV9|TRBJ2-7|14
TGTGCCAGCAGCCCCAGGACAGGGGGGGACGAGCAGTACTTC
CASSPRTGGDEQYF
>TRBD1|once|TRBV11-2|TRBJ1-3|16
TGTGCCAGCAGCTCGCGGGACAGGATAATTGGAAACACCATATATTTT
CASSSRDRIIGNTIYF
>TRBD1|-|TRBV11-3|TRBJ2-1|15
TGTGCCAGCAGCTCACAGGGGGCGGGTGGCAATGAGCAGTTCTTC
CASSSQGAGGNEQFF
>-|-|TRBV29-1|TRBJ1-4|13
TGCAGCGTCATGAGGGGAACTAATGAAAAACTGTTTTTT
CSVMRGTNEKLFF
>-|-|TRBV28|TRBJ2-3|13
TGTGCCAGCAGTCGGACAGGCACAGATACGCAGTATTTT
CASSRTGTDTQYF
>TRBD2|-|TRBV9|TRBJ2-1|18
TGTGCCAGCAGCGTAGGACTAGCGGGAGCTGGTTCCTACAATGAGCAGTTCTTC
CASSVGLAGAGSYNEQFF
>-|few|TRBV4-1|TRBJ1-5|14
TGCGCCAGCAGCCAAATATTAGCTAATCAGCCCCAGCATTTT
CASSQILANQPQHF
>-|-|TRBV19|TRBJ2-2|14
TGTGCCAGCCGTTGGACGGACTACACCGGGGAGCTGTTTTTT
CASRWTDYTGELFF
>-|-|TRBV9|TRBJ1-4|13
TGTGCCAGCAGCGTAGGGGGGAATGAAAAACTGTTTTTT
CASSVGGNEKLFF
>-|-|TRBV19|TRBJ2-6|15
TGTGCCAGTAGTATAGGTGGATCTGGGGCCAACGTCCTGACTTTC
CASSIGGSGANVLTF
>-|-|TRBV5-5|TRBJ1-3|13
TGTGCCAGCACCCGAGGCTCTGGAAACACCATATATTTT
CASTRGSGNTIYF
>TRBD2|once|TRBV7-2|TRBJ2-7|15
TGTGCCAGCAGCCGGGGGGGGACTAGCTCCTACGAGCAGTACTTC
CASSRGGTSSYEQYF
>TRBD1|-|TRBV5-1|TRBJ1-1|15
TGCGCCAGCAGCTCGACAGGGGGGGTGAACACTGAAGCTTTCTTT
CASSSTGGVNTEAFF
>-|-|TRBV27|TRBJ2-7|15
TGTGCCAGCAGAGGGGACGGCCTCGCGGTCTACGAGCAGTACTTC
CASRGDGLAVYEQYF
>-|-|TRBV28|TRBJ1-3|15
TGTGCCAGCAGTTTCTGGGGAGAGGGCGGAAACACCATATATTTT
CASSFWGEGGNTIYF
>-|-|TRBV7-2|TRBJ1-3|14
TGTGCCAGCAGCTTACTAGGACAAGGAAACACCATATATTTT
CASSLLGQGNTIYF
>-|-|TRBV11-2|TRBJ2-3|14
TGTGCCAGCAGCTTGGGGACGGCCATCGATACGCAGTATTTT
CASSLGTAIDTQYF
>TRBD1|-|TRBV5-4|TRBJ2-7|14
TGTGCCAGCAGCCCGGGACAGGTAAACTACGAGCAGTACTTC
CASSPGQVNYEQYF
>-|-|TRBV7-6|TRBJ1-4|15
TGTGCCAGCAGCTTAGTCAGGGGAGTTAATGAAAAACTGTTTTTT
CASSLVRGVNEKLFF
>-|once|TRBV19|TRBJ1-1|13
TGTGCCAGTAAGATGCGGGAGAACACTGAAGCTTTCTTT
CASKMRENTEAFF
>-|-|TRBV6-1|TRBJ2-1|13
TGTGCCAGCAGTGAAGAGGGGATCGGTGAGCAGTTCTTC
CASSEEGIGEQFF
>-|-|TRBV6-6|TRBJ2-6|15
TGTGCCAGCAGTCTTGACTCCTCTGGGGCCAACGTCCTGACTTTC
CASSLDSSGANVLTF
>TRBD2|-|TRBV6-5|TRBJ2-3|14
TGTGCCAGCAGTTTTAAGCGGGGTGCAGATACGCAGTATTTT
CASSFKRGADTQYF
>-|-|TRBV18|TRBJ2-1|15
TGTGCCAGCTCACCTAGCGCACCTACCTACAATGAGCAGTTCTTC
CASSPSAPTYNEQFF
>-|-|TRBV28|TRBJ1-5|14
TGTGCCAGCAGTTTCCCCAGAGACAATCAGCCCCAGCATTTT
CASSFPRDNQPQHF
>-|-|TRBV7-3|TRBJ2-2|13
TGTGCCAGCAGCTTACTCCACACCGGGGAGCTGTTTTTT
CASSLLHTGELFF
>-|-|TRBV28|TRBJ2-5|12
TGTGCCAGCAGTTTTAATGAAGAGACCCAGTACTTC
CASSFNEETQYF
>-|-|TRBV25-1|TRBJ2-5|13
TGTGCCAGCAGTGAGATAATTGTGGAGACCCAGTACTTC
CASSEIIVETQYF
>-|-|TRBV5-6|TRBJ2-6|18
TGTGCCAGCAGCTTGACACTAACGGCACCTTCTGGGGCCAACGTCCTGACTTTC
CASSLTLTAPSGANVLTF